These T cell receptor beta chains were read from a single sample in a study of T-cell reconstitution after alpha-beta-depleted transplantation in children. One entry per CDR3 protein, called by TCRdb with MiXCR from the PCR reads. This table has 670,000 or so distinct CDR3 sequences, over 10% appearing once. The starting material was PBMCs, obtained before TCRalphabeta/CD19-depleted stem cell transplant. The receptors come from a girl between 2 and 10 years old with congenital amegakaryocytic thrombocytopenia, due to receive a stem cell transplant. Both conserved end residues are part of each CDR3. D genes are given only for firm matches. Clone sizes are given selectively: once, few, many, or a class where the clone is expanded.

V	size	length	J	D	CDR3	DNA
TRBV27	many	15	TRBJ2-1	TRBD1	CASSFGDRGHNEQFF	TGTGCCAGCAGTTTCGGGGACAGGGGGCACAATGAGCAGTTCTTC
TRBV29-1	few	12	TRBJ2-2	TRBD1	CSGGQGNGELFF	TGCAGCGGCGGACAGGGTAACGGGGAGCTGTTTTTT
TRBV29-1	NA	15	TRBJ2-3	NA	CSVEDPGPATDTQYF	TGCAGCGTTGAAGATCCTGGGCCGGCGACGGATACGCAGTATTTT
TRBV7-9	many	12	TRBJ2-1	NA	CASSLTSSEQFF	TGTGCCAGCAGCTTAACTAGCAGTGAGCAGTTCTTC
TRBV7-6	NA	12	TRBJ2-1	NA	CASSPLMDEQFF	TGTGCCAGCAGTCCCCTGATGGATGAGCAGTTCTTC
TRBV30	few	12	TRBJ1-1	NA	CAWSVIGPEAFF	TGTGCCTGGAGTGTAATAGGTCCTGAAGCTTTCTTT
TRBV10-3	many	12	TRBJ2-7	NA	CAIRSQGYEQYF	TGTGCCATTAGATCACAGGGCTACGAGCAGTACTTC
TRBV20-1	few	14	TRBJ2-1	NA	CSARDPGLYNEQFF	TGCAGTGCTAGAGACCCCGGGTTGTACAATGAGCAGTTCTTC
TRBV4-2	NA	14	TRBJ2-3	TRBD2	CATRETGGGVTQYF	TGTGCCACACGAGAGACGGGAGGAGGAGTTACGCAGTATTTT
TRBV20-1	few	15	TRBJ2-2	NA	CSAREVGVNTGELFF	TGCAGTGCTAGAGAGGTGGGAGTCAACACCGGGGAGCTGTTTTTT
TRBV20-1	NA	14	TRBJ2-1	TRBD2	CSARFLSGRREQFF	TGCAGTGCTAGATTCCTTAGCGGGAGGAGGGAGCAGTTCTTC
TRBV28	NA	14	TRBJ2-1	NA	CASSGRSSYNEQFF	TGTGCCAGCAGTGGCAGGAGCTCCTACAATGAGCAGTTCTTC
TRBV5-1	many	16	TRBJ2-3	NA	CASSIGTAKATDTQYF	TGCGCCAGCAGCATCGGGACGGCCAAGGCGACAGATACGCAGTATTTT
TRBV20-1	few	16	TRBJ2-1	NA	CSARGDRGIRIDEQFF	TGCAGTGCTAGAGGGGATCGGGGTATAAGGATCGATGAGCAGTTCTTC
TRBV29-1	NA	15	TRBJ1-5	NA	CSVGGGEDSNQPQHF	TGCAGCGTTGGGGGGGGGGAAGATAGCAATCAGCCCCAGCATTTT
TRBV5-1	few	17	TRBJ2-7	NA	CASSLEAGPSFIYEQYF	TGCGCCAGCAGCTTGGAAGCAGGGCCTTCCTTTATATACGAGCAGTACTTC
TRBV7-2	many	17	TRBJ2-1	TRBD2	CASSLVSLSSGRNEQFF	TGTGCCAGCAGCTTAGTTTCCCTGTCTAGCGGGAGGAATGAGCAGTTCTTC
TRBV4-1	few	15	TRBJ2-1	TRBD2	CASSLPGLTLHEQFF	TGCGCCAGCAGCCTACCGGGACTAACCCTACATGAGCAGTTCTTC
TRBV2	few	16	TRBJ2-3	TRBD2	CASSLTSGREADTQYF	TGTGCCAGCAGCCTGACTAGCGGGAGGGAGGCTGATACGCAGTATTTT
TRBV29-1	many	14	TRBJ1-1	NA	CSAALRSGWIGAFF	TGCAGCGCCGCTTTAAGATCAGGGTGGATTGGTGCTTTCTTT
TRBV5-1	many	14	TRBJ1-1	NA	CASSRIDRNTEAFF	TGCGCCAGCAGCCGCATCGACAGGAACACTGAAGCTTTCTTT
TRBV5-1	many	19	TRBJ2-3	TRBD2	CASSLLAGTSGTSTDTQYF	TGCGCCAGCAGCCTTCTGGCCGGGACTAGCGGGACTAGCACAGATACGCAGTATTTT
TRBV5-1	many	13	TRBJ2-7	NA	CASSLWTTYEQYF	TGCGCCAGCAGCTTGTGGACAACCTACGAGCAGTACTTC
TRBV21-1	few	13	TRBJ2-5	NA	CASPLRTEETQYF	TGTGCCAGCCCCCTCCGGACAGAAGAGACCCAGTACTTC
TRBV11-2	many	13	TRBJ2-7	NA	CASSLLFTGEQYF	TGTGCCAGCAGCTTACTATTTACCGGCGAGCAGTACTTC
TRBV28	many	13	TRBJ2-7	NA	CASWAGPDYEQYF	TGTGCCAGCTGGGCAGGGCCAGACTACGAGCAGTACTTC
TRBV5-1	many	13	TRBJ2-7	NA	CASRHTDLYEQYF	TGCGCCAGCAGACACACAGACCTCTACGAGCAGTACTTC
TRBV29-1	few	15	TRBJ2-7	NA	CSAKIGVSPLYEQYF	TGCAGCGCGAAAATAGGGGTGTCACCTCTCTACGAGCAGTACTTC
TRBV5-1	few	14	TRBJ2-7	TRBD2	CASRSGRSSYEQYF	TGCGCCAGCCGGAGCGGGAGGAGTTCGTACGAGCAGTACTTC
TRBV4-1	few	15	TRBJ2-6	NA	CASRDSFSGANVLTF	TGCGCCAGCAGGGACAGTTTCTCTGGGGCCAACGTCCTGACTTTC
TRBV20-1	many	14	TRBJ2-1	TRBD2	CSAISGSTYNEQFF	TGCAGTGCTATAAGCGGGAGCACCTACAATGAGCAGTTCTTC
TRBV29-1	many	12	TRBJ1-4	NA	CSVVTANEKLFF	TGCAGCGTTGTGACCGCTAATGAAAAACTGTTTTTT
TRBV6-1	many	14	TRBJ2-7	TRBD1	CASSDIGGPYEQYF	TGTGCCAGCAGTGATATAGGGGGCCCCTACGAGCAGTACTTC
TRBV29-1	many	15	TRBJ2-7	NA	CSVEDPGDPSYEQYF	TGCAGCGTTGAAGACCCGGGGGATCCCTCTTACGAGCAGTACTTC
TRBV20-1	many	13	TRBJ1-4	NA	CSGSGPVSEKLFF	TGCAGTGGATCAGGGCCAGTGTCTGAAAAACTGTTTTTT
TRBV27	NA	14	TRBJ1-1	NA	CASSLLAMNTEAFF	TGTGCCAGCAGTCTTCTGGCCATGAACACTGAAGCTTTCTTT
TRBV21-1	few	16	TRBJ2-3	NA	CASSYPAGRSTDTQYF	TGTGCCAGCAGCTACCCAGCGGGGCGGAGCACAGATACGCAGTATTTT
TRBV29-1	many	14	TRBJ2-5	TRBD1	CSVERGQGAGSQYF	TGCAGCGTTGAACGGGGTCAGGGGGCTGGGTCCCAGTACTTC
TRBV6-5	many	15	TRBJ1-1	TRBD1	CASSYSTGRNTEAFF	TGTGCCAGCAGTTACTCGACAGGGAGGAACACTGAAGCTTTCTTT
TRBV28	many	11	TRBJ1-5	NA	CASCSRQPQHF	TGTGCCAGCTGCTCGCGGCAGCCCCAGCATTTT
TRBV6-1	NA	13	TRBJ2-1	NA	CASLGFTYNEQFF	TGTGCCAGTTTGGGGTTCACCTACAATGAGCAGTTCTTC
TRBV5-5	NA	15	TRBJ2-1	NA	CASSLGGHTRNVQFF	TGTGCCAGCAGCTTGGGGGGACACACTAGGAATGTGCAGTTCTTC
TRBV15	NA	17	TRBJ2-5	TRBD2	CATSSQLAGIEKETQYF	TGTGCCACCAGCAGCCAACTAGCGGGAATTGAAAAAGAGACCCAGTACTTC
TRBV27	few	15	TRBJ2-7	TRBD2	CASSLSEGGSYEQYF	TGTGCCAGCAGTTTATCTGAGGGAGGGTCCTACGAGCAGTACTTC
TRBV11-2	few	17	TRBJ2-7	TRBD1	CASSAISGQGRKYEQYF	TGTGCCAGCAGCGCGATATCGGGACAGGGGCGTAAGTACGAGCAGTACTTC
TRBV30	few	13	TRBJ2-1	TRBD2	CAWELAFYNEQFF	TGTGCCTGGGAACTAGCGTTCTACAATGAGCAGTTCTTC
TRBV29-1	many	13	TRBJ2-7	TRBD2	CSVVLAGSYEQYF	TGCAGCGTTGTCCTAGCGGGGTCCTACGAGCAGTACTTC
TRBV9	many	16	TRBJ2-2	TRBD2	CASSLQTSGMGGELFF	TGTGCCAGCAGCTTACAAACCAGCGGGATGGGCGGGGAGCTGTTTTTT
TRBV21-1	many	11	TRBJ2-1	NA	CASRNSPEQFF	TGTGCCAGCAGGAACTCGCCCGAGCAGTTCTTC
TRBV20-1	NA	18	TRBJ2-7	TRBD2	CSARDLVGVGTSGYEQYF	TGCAGTGCTAGAGATCTGGTGGGCGTAGGGACTAGCGGCTACGAGCAGTACTTC
TRBV19	many	15	TRBJ2-5	NA	CASSLWGGNQETQYF	TGTGCCAGTAGTTTGTGGGGCGGCAACCAAGAGACCCAGTACTTC
TRBV20-1	few	14	TRBJ2-1	NA	CSANRDWTYNEQFF	TGCAGTGCTAACCGGGACTGGACCTACAATGAGCAGTTCTTC